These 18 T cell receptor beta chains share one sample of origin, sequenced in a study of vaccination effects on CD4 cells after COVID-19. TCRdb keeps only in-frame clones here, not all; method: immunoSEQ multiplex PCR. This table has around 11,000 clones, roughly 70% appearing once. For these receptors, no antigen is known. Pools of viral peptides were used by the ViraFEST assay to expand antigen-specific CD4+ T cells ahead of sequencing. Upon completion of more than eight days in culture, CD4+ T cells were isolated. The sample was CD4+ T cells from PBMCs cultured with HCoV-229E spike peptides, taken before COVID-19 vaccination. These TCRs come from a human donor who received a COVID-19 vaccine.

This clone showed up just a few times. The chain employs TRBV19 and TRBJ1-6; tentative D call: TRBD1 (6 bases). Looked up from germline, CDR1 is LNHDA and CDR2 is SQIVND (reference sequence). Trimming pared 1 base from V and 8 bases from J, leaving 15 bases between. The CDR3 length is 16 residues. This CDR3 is CASSIGRTVQHSPLHF. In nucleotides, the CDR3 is TGTGCCAGTAGTATAGGCCGGACAGTTCAACATTCACCCCTCCACTTT.

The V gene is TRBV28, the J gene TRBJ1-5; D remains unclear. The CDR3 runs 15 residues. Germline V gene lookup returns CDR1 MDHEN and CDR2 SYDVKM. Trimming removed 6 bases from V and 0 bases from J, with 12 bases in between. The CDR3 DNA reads TGTGCCAGCAGGCGACGGGTACCTAGCAATCAGCCCCAGCATTTT. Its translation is CASRRRVPSNQPQHF. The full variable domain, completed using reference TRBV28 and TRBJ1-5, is DVKVTQSSRYLVKRTGEKVFLECVQDMDHENMFWYRQDPGLGLRLIYFSYDVKMKEKGDIPEGYSVSREKKERFSLILESASTNQTSMYLCASRRRVPSNQPQHFGDGTRLSIL.

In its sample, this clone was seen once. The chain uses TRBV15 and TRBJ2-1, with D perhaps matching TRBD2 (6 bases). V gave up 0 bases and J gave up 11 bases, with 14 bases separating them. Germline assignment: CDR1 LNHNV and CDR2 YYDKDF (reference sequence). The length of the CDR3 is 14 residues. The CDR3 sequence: CATSRDPWGGKQFF. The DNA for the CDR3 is TGTGCCACCAGCAGAGATCCATGGGGCGGGAAGCAGTTCTTC.

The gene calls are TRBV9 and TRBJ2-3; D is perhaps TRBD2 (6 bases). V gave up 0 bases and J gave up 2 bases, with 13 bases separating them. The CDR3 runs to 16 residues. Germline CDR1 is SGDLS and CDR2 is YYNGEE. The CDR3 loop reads CASSVATGLLTDTQYF. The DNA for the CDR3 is TGTGCCAGCAGCGTAGCTACGGGACTTCTCACAGATACGCAGTATTTT.

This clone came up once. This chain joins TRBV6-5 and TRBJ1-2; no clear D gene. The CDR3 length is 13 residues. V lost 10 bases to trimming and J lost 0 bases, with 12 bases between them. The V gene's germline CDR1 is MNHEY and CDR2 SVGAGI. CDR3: CATRVTTNYGYTF. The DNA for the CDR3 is TGTGCCACCCGCGTGACAACTAACTATGGCTACACCTTC.

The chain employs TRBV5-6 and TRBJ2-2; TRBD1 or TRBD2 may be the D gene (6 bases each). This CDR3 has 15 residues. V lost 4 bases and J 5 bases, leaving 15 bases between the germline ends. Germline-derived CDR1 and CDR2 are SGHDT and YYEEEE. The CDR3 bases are TGTGCCAGCAGCGGAGGGGGGCAAGGAACCGGGGAGCTGTTTTTT. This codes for CASSGGGQGTGELFF.

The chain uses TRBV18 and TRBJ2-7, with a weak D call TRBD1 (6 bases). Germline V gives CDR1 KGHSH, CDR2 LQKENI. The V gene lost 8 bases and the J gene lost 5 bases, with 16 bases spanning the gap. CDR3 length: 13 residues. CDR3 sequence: CASQIQGRDEQYF. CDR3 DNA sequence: TGTGCCAGCCAAATCCAGGGGCGCGACGAGCAGTACTTC. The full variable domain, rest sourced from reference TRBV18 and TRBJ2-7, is NAGVMQNPRHLVRRRGQEARLRCSPMKGHSHVYWYRQLPEEGLKFMVYLQKENIIDESGMPKERFSAEFPKEGPSILRIQQVVRGDSAAYFCASQIQGRDEQYFGPGTRLTVT.

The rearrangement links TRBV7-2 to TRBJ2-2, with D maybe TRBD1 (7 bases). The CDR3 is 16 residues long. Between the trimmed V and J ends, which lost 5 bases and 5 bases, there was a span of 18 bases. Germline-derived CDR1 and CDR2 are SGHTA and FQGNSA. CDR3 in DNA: TGTGCCAGCAGCCACATCGCGGGACAGATAACCGGGGAGCTGTTTTTT. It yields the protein CASSHIAGQITGELFF.

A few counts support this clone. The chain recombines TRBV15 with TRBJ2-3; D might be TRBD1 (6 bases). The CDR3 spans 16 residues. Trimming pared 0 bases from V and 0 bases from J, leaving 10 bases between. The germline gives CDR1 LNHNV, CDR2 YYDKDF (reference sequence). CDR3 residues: CATSREWDTSTDTQYF. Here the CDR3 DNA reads TGTGCCACCAGCAGAGAATGGGACACTAGCACAGATACGCAGTATTTT.

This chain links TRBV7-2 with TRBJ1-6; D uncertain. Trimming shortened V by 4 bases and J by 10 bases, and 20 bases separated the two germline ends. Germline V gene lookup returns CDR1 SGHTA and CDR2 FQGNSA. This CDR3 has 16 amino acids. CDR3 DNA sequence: TGTGCCAGCAGCTCCAACCACTCCCCAGGAAACTCACCCCTCCACTTT. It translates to CASSSNHSPGNSPLHF.

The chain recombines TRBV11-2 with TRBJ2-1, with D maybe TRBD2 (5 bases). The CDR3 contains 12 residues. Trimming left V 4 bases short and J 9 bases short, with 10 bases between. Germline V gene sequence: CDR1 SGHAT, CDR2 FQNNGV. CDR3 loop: CASSSGVGEQFF. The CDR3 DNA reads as TGTGCCAGCAGCTCCGGGGTAGGTGAGCAGTTCTTC.

The CDR3 DNA reads TGTGCCAGCAGTTCCGAGGGGGGGTATAGCAATCAGCCCCAGCATTTT. Its protein is CASSSEGGYSNQPQHF. J is TRBJ1-5 and V is TRBV28; a weak D match, TRBD1 (6 bases). From germline, CDR1 is MDHEN and CDR2 SYDVKM. The CDR3 has 16 amino acids. V was cut by 4 bases and J by 0 bases, with 13 bases left in between.

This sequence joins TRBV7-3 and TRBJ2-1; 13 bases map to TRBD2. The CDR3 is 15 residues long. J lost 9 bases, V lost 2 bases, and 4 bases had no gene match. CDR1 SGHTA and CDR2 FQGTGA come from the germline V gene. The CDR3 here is CASSLSTSGGSEQFF. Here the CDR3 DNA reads TGTGCCAGCAGCTTATCGACTAGCGGGGGGAGTGAGCAGTTCTTC.

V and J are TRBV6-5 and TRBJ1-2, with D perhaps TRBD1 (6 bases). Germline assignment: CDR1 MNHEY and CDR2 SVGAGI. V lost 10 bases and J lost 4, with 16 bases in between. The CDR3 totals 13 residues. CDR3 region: CATLPGHGYGYTF. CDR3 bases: TGTGCCACTCTACCGGGACACGGCTATGGCTACACCTTC.

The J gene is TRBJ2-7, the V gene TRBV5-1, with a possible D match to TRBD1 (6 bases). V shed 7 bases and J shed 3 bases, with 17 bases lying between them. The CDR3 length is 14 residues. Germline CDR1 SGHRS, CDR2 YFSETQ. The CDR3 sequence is CASRDTSGHYEQYF. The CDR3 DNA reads TGCGCCAGCCGAGACACCTCGGGACACTACGAGCAGTACTTC. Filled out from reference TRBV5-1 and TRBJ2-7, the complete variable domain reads KAGVTQTPRYLIKTRGQQVTLSCSPISGHRSVSWYQQTPGQGLQFLFEYFSETQRNKGNFPGRFSGRQFSNSRSEMNVSTLELGDSALYLCASRDTSGHYEQYFGPGTRLTVT.

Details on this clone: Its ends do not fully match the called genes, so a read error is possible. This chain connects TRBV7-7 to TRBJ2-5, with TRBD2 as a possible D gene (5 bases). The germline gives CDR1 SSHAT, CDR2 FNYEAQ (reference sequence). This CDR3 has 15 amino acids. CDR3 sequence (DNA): TGTGCTAGCAGCTTAGACGGGGAGTACCAAGAGACCCAGTACTTC. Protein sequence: CASSLDGEYQETQYF.

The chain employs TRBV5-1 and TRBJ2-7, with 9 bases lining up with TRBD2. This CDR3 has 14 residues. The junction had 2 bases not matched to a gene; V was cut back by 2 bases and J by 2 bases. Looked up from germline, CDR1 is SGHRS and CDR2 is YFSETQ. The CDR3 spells CASSFLAGPYEQYF. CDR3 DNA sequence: TGCGCCAGCAGCTTCCTAGCGGGACCCTACGAGCAGTACTTC.

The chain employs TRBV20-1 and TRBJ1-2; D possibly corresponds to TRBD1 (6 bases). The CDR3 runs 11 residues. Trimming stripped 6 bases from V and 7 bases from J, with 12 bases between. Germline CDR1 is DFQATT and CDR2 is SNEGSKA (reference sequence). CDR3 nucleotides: TGCAGTGCCCAGGACAGTCCTGGCTACACCTTC. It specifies CSAQDSPGYTF.